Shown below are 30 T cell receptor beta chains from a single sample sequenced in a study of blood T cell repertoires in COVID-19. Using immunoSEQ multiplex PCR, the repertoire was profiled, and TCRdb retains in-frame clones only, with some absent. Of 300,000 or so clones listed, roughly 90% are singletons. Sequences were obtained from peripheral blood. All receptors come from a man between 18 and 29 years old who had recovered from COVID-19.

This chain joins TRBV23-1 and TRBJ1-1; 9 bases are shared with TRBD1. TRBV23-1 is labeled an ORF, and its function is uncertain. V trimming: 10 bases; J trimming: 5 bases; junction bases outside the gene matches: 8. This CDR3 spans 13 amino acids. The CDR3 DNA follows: TGCGCCATCTCGACAGGGGGAGAGACTGAAGCTTTCTTT. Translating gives CAISTGGETEAFF.

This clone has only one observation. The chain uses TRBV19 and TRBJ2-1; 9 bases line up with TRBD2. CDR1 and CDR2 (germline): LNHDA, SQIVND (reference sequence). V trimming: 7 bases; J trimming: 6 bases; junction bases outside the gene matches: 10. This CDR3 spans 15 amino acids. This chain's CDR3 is CASTAVIAGVNEQFF. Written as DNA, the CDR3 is TGTGCCAGTACCGCGGTTATAGCGGGAGTCAATGAGCAGTTCTTC.

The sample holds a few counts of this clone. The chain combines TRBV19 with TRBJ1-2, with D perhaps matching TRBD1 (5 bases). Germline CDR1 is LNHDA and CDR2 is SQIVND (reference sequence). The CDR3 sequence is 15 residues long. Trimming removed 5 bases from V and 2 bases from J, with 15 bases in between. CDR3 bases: TGTGCCAGTAGTGACGGGGGGACGGCAAACTATGGCTACACCTTC. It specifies CASSDGGTANYGYTF. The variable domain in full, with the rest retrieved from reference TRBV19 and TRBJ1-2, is DGGITQSPKYLFRKEGQNVTLSCEQNLNHDAMYWYRQDPGQGLRLIYYSQIVNDFQKGDIAEGYSVSREKKESFPLTVTSAQKNPTAFYLCASSDGGTANYGYTFGSGTRLTVV.

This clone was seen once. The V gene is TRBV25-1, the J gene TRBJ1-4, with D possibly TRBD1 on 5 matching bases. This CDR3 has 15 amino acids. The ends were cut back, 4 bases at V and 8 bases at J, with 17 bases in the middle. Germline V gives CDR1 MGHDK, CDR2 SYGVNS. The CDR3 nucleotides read TGTGCCAGCAGTGGGCAGGGAACTCGGGAGGAAAAACTGTTTTTT. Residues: CASSGQGTREEKLFF. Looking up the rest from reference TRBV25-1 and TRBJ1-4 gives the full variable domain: EADIYQTPRYLVIGTGKKITLECSQTMGHDKMYWYQQDPGMELHLIHYSYGVNSTEKGDLSSESTVSRIRTEHFPLTLESARPSHTSQYLCASSGQGTREEKLFFGSGTQLSVL.

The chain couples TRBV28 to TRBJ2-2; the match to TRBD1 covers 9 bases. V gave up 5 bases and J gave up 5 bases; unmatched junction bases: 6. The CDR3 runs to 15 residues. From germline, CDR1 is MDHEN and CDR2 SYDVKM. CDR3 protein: CASSGTGSGTGELFF. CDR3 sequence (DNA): TGTGCCAGCAGTGGGACAGGGTCAGGAACCGGGGAGCTGTTTTTT.

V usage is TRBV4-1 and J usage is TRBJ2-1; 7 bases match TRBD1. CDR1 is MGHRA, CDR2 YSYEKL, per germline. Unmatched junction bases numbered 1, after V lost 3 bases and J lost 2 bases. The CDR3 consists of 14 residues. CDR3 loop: CASSHGTAYNEQFF. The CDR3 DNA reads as TGCGCCAGCAGCCACGGGACAGCCTACAATGAGCAGTTCTTC.

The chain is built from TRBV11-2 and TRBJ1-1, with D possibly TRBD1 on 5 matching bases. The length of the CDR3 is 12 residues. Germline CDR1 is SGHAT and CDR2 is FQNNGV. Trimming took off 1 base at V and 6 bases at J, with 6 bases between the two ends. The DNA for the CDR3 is TGTGCCAGCAGCTTAGGGGGCCCTGAAGCTTTCTTT. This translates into CASSLGGPEAFF.

Here the CDR3 reads CASSETLAGNGYF. As DNA, the CDR3 is TGTGCCAGCAGTGAGACTCTAGCGGGGAACGGGTATTTT. The rearrangement uses TRBV6-1 and TRBJ2-3; 9 bases fit TRBD2. V lost 3 bases and J lost 14; bases outside the gene matches: 9. CDR1 is MNHNS and CDR2 is SASEGT in the germline V gene. The CDR3 extends over 13 amino acids.

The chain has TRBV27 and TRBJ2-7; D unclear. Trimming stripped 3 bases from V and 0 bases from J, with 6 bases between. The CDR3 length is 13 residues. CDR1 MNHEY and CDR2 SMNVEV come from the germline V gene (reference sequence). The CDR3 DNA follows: TGTGCCAGCAGTTTCTCGTTCTCCTACGAGCAGTACTTC. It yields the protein CASSFSFSYEQYF.

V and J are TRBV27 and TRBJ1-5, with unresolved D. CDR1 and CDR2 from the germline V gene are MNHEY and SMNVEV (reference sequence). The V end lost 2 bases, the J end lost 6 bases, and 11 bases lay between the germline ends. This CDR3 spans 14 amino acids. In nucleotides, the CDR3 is TGTGCCAGCAGTTTAACGCATGAGAGTCAGCCCCAGCATTTT. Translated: CASSLTHESQPQHF.

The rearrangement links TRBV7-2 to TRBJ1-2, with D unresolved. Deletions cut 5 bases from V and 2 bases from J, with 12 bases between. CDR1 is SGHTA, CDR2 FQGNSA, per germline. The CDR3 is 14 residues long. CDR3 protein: CASSPYDKNYGYTF. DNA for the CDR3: TGTGCCAGCAGCCCCTACGACAAAAACTATGGCTACACCTTC.

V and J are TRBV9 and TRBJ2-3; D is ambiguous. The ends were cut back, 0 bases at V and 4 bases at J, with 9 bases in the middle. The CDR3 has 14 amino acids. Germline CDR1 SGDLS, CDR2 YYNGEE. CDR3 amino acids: CASSVGFLADTQYF. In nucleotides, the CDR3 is TGTGCCAGCAGCGTAGGATTCCTAGCAGATACGCAGTATTTT.

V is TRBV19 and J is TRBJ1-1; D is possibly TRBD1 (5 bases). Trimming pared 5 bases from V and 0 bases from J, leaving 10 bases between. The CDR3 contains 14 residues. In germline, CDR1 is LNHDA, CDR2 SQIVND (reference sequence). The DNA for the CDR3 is TGTGCCAGTAGTCAAAACAGGATGAACACTGAAGCTTTCTTT. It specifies CASSQNRMNTEAFF.

The CDR3 loop is CASSSGQNPYEQYF. CDR3 coding DNA: TGTGCCAGCAGCTCCGGACAGAATCCCTACGAGCAGTACTTC. This rearrangement joins TRBV7-9 to TRBJ2-7; a possible D gene is TRBD1 (6 bases). This CDR3 spans 14 amino acids. CDR1 is SEHNR and CDR2 is FQNEAQ in the germline V gene (reference sequence). Trimming left V 4 bases short and J 2 bases short, with 12 bases between.

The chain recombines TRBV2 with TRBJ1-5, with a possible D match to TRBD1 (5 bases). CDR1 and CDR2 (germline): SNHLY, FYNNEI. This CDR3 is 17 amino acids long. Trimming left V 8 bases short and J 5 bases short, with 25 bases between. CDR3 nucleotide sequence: TGTGCCAGCGAGCTTAGACCCCAGGAGGGGATTTATCAGCCCCAGCATTTT. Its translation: CASELRPQEGIYQPQHF.

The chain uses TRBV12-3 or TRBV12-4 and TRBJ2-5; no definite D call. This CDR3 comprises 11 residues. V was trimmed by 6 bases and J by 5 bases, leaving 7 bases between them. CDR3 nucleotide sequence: TGTGCCAGCAGCCTCGGGGAGACCCAGTACTTC. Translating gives CASSLGETQYF.

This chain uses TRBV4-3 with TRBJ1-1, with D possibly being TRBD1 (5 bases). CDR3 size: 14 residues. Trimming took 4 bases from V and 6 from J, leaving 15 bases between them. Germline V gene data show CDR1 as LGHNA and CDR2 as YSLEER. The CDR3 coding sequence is TGCGCCAGCAGCCGAGAGTTGGACACACCTGAAGCTTTCTTT. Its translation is CASSRELDTPEAFF.

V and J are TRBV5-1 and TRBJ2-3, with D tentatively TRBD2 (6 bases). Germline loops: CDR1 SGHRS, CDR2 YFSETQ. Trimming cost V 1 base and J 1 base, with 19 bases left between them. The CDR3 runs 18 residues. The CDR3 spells CASSLNVRRGLRTDTQYF. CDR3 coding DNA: TGCGCCAGCAGCTTGAACGTGCGTAGGGGACTCCGCACAGATACGCAGTATTTT.

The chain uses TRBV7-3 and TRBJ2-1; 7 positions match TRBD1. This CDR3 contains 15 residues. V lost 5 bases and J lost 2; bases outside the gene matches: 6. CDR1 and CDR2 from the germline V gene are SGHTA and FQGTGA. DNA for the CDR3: TGTGCCAGCAGCGCCGACAGGGCTACCTACAATGAGCAGTTCTTC. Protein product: CASSADRATYNEQFF.

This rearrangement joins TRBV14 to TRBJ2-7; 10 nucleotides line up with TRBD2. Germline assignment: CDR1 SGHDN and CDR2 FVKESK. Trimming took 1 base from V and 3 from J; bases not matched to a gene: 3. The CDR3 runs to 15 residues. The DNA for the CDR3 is TGTGCCAGCAGCCAAGGTGGGACTAGCGTCTACGAGCAGTACTTC. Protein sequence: CASSQGGTSVYEQYF.

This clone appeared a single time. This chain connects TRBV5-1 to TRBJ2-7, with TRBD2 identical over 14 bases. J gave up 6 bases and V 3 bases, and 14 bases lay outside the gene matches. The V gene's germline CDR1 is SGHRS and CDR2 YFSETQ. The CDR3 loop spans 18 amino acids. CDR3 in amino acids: CASSSGLAGGIELGEQYF. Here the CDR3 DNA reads TGCGCCAGCAGCTCTGGACTAGCGGGAGGAATAGAACTGGGCGAGCAGTACTTC.

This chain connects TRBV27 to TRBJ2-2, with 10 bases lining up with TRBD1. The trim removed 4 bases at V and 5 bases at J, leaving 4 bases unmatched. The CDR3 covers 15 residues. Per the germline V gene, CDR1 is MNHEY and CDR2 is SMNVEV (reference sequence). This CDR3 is CASSWTGGATGELFF. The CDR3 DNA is TGTGCCAGCAGTTGGACAGGGGGTGCAACCGGGGAGCTGTTTTTT.

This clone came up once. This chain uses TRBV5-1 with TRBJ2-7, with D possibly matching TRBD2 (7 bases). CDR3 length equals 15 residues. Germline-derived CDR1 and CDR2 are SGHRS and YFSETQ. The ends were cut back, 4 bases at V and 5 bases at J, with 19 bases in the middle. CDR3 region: CASSPGGGGVDEQYF. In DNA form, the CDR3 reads TGCGCCAGCAGCCCGGGCGGCGGGGGCGTGGACGAGCAGTACTTC.

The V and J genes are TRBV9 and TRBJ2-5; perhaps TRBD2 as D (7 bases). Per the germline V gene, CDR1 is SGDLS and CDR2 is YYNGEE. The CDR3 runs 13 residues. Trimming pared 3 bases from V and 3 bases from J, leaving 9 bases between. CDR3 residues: CASSGGGEETQYF. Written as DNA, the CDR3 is TGTGCCAGCAGCGGAGGGGGGGAAGAGACCCAGTACTTC.

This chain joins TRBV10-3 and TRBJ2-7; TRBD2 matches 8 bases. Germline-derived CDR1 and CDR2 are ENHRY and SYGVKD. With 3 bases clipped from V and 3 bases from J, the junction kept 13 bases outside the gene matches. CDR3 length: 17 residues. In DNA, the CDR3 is TGTGCCATCAGTGATGGGGGGGCGGGAGGACCTATCTACGAGCAGTACTTC. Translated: CAISDGGAGGPIYEQYF.

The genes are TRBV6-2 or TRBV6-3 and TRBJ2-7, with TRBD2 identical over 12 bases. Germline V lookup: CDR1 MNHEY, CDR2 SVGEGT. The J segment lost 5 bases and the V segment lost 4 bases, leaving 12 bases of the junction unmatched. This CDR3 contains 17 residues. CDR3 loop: CASSSQRTSGASHEQYF. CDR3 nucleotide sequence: TGTGCCAGCAGTTCCCAGCGGACTAGCGGGGCTTCCCACGAGCAGTACTTC.

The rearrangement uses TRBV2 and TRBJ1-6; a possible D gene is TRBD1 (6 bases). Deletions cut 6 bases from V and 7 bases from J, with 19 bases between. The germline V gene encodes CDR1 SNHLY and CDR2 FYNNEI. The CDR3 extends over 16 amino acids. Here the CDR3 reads CASRTLVDRYNSPLHF. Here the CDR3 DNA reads TGTGCCAGCAGAACGCTGGTTGACAGGTACAATTCACCCCTCCACTTT.

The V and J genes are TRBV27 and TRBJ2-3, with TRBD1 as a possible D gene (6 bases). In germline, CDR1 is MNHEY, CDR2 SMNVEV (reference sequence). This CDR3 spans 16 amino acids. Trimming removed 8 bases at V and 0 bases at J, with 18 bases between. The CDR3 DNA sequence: TGTGCCAGCGCCCGCGACAGGATACCTAGCACAGATACGCAGTATTTT. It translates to CASARDRIPSTDTQYF.

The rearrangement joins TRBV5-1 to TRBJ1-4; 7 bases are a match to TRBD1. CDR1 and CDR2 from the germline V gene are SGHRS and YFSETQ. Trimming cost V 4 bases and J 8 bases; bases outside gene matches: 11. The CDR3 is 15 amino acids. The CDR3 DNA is TGCGCCAGCAGCCTCCGACAGGGAGTAGGGGAAAAACTGTTTTTT. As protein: CASSLRQGVGEKLFF.

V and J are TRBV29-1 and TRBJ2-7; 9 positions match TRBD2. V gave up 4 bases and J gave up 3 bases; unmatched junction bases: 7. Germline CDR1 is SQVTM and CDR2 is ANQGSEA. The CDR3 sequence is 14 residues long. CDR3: CSVGASGASYEQYF. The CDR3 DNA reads TGCAGCGTTGGGGCTAGCGGGGCAAGCTACGAGCAGTACTTC.